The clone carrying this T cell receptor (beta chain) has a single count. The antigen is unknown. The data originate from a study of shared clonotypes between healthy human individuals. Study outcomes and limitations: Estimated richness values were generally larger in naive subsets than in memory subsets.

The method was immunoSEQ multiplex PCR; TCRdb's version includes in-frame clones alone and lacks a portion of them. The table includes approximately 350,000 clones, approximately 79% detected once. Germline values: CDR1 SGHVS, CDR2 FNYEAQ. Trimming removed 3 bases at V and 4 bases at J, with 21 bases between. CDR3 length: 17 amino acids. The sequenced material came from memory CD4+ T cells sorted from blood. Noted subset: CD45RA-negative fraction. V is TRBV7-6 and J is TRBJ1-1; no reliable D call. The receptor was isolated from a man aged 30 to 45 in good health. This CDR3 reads CASSFPSGGILATEAFF. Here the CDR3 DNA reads TGTGCCAGCAGCTTCCCTTCGGGAGGCATCTTGGCCACTGAAGCTTTCTTT.